Each of the 22 T cell receptor beta chains below was sequenced from the same sample in a study of T cells after yellow fever vaccination. TCRdb reprocessed the 5' RACE reads with MiXCR, giving one entry per CDR3 protein. Of roughly 310,000 distinct CDR3 sequences listed, less than 4.5% are singletons. The sample in question was PBMCs, obtained on the day of the yellow fever booster vaccination. Source of these receptors: a young man who received the YFV17D yellow fever vaccine.

V is TRBV7-2 and J is TRBJ1-6, with D tentatively TRBD1 (5 bases). CDR3 length: 18 amino acids. CDR1 SGHTA and CDR2 FQGNSA come from the germline V gene. The V end was cut by 1 base, the J end by 1 base, with 14 bases between. CDR3 region: CASSLGAGGGSYNSPLHF. CDR3 bases: TGTGCCAGCAGCTTAGGGGCCGGGGGAGGATCCTATAATTCACCCCTCCACTTT.

Many counts were recorded for this clonotype. J is TRBJ2-5 and V is TRBV18, with a possible D match to TRBD2 (5 bases). V was trimmed by 3 bases and J by 0 bases, leaving 26 bases between them. This CDR3 region has 20 residues. Germline CDR1 is KGHSH and CDR2 is LQKENI. CDR3 nucleotide sequence: TGTGCCAGCTCACCTCCACCGGGCCGAGGGTTTGTGGGGTACCAAGAGACCCAGTACTTC. This gives the protein CASSPPPGRGFVGYQETQYF.

This clonotype was counted at least ten times. The V and J genes are TRBV12-3 or TRBV12-4 and TRBJ1-4; D remains unclear. The CDR3 is 15 residues long. The ends were cut back, 5 bases at V and 0 bases at J, with 10 bases in the middle. In DNA form, the CDR3 reads TGTGCCAGCAGTCCCCCAGGAACAACTAATGAAAAACTGTTTTTT. This gives the protein CASSPPGTTNEKLFF.

This clonotype appeared many times. The chain is built from TRBV27 and TRBJ2-3; D is possibly TRBD1 (6 bases). This CDR3 is 15 amino acids long. V lost 6 bases and J 2 bases, leaving 15 bases between the germline ends. Germline CDR1 and CDR2: MNHEY and SMNVEV (reference sequence). The CDR3 DNA reads TGTGCCAGCAGGTTAAACAGGGTGGACACAGATACGCAGTATTTT. It yields the protein CASRLNRVDTDTQYF.

The chain recombines TRBV6-2 or TRBV6-3 with TRBJ2-7; D remains ambiguous. This CDR3 is built from 13 residues. Germline V lookup: CDR1 MNHEY, CDR2 SVGEGT. V lost 2 bases and J lost 2, with 7 bases in between. The CDR3 loop is CASSYGVTYEQYF. For the CDR3, the DNA is TGTGCCAGCAGTTACGGGGTAACCTACGAGCAGTACTTC.

V usage is TRBV6-2 or TRBV6-3 and J usage is TRBJ1-2; TRBD1 is a possible D gene (5 bases). Germline V gene data show CDR1 as MNHEY and CDR2 as SVGEGT. The CDR3 is 12 amino acids. The V gene lost 4 bases and the J gene lost 5 bases, with 8 bases spanning the gap. CDR3 sequence (DNA): TGTGCCAGCAGTTGGGGACTTTATGGCTACACCTTC. Residues: CASSWGLYGYTF.

This clonotype was picked up many times. The rearrangement joins TRBV5-1 to TRBJ2-1; 8 bases fit TRBD1. Unmatched junction bases numbered 2, after V lost 4 bases and J lost 8 bases. CDR1 is SGHRS and CDR2 is YFSETQ in the germline V gene. The CDR3 loop spans 12 amino acids. CDR3 sequence: CASSQDRDEQFF. The CDR3 DNA is TGCGCCAGCAGCCAGGACAGGGATGAGCAGTTCTTC. Full variable domain (remainder filled in from reference TRBV5-1 and TRBJ2-1): KAGVTQTPRYLIKTRGQQVTLSCSPISGHRSVSWYQQTPGQGLQFLFEYFSETQRNKGNFPGRFSGRQFSNSRSEMNVSTLELGDSALYLCASSQDRDEQFFGPGTRLTVL.

V usage is TRBV11-2 and J usage is TRBJ2-5; weak D call: TRBD2 (5 bases). V lost 5 bases and J 1 base, leaving 26 bases between the germline ends. CDR1 is SGHAT and CDR2 is FQNNGV in the germline V gene. This CDR3 spans 19 amino acids. The CDR3 protein is CASSTRRSYGESLQETQYF. The CDR3 DNA follows: TGTGCCAGCAGCACCCGAAGGTCCTACGGGGAATCCCTCCAAGAGACCCAGTACTTC. Looking up the rest from reference TRBV11-2 and TRBJ2-5 gives the full variable domain: EAGVAQSPRYKIIEKRQSVAFWCNPISGHATLYWYQQILGQGPKLLIQFQNNGVVDDSQLPKDRFSAERLKGVDSTLKIQPAKLEDSAVYLCASSTRRSYGESLQETQYFGPGTRLLVL.

J is TRBJ1-5 and V is TRBV6-2 or TRBV6-3, with D unclear. CDR1 is MNHEY and CDR2 is SVGEGT in the germline V gene. The CDR3 runs to 13 residues. V lost 8 bases, J lost 0 bases, and 8 bases lay in between. This CDR3 is CASGLNSNQPQHF. CDR3 DNA: TGTGCCAGCGGACTGAATAGCAATCAGCCCCAGCATTTT.

This clonotype was detected a few times. The V and J genes are TRBV20-1 and TRBJ1-5, with D perhaps TRBD1 (6 bases). The CDR3 spans 13 residues. Trimming cost V 7 bases and J 7 bases, with 17 bases left between them. Germline CDR1 DFQATT, CDR2 SNEGSKA (reference sequence). The CDR3 here is CSGLRGARQPQHF. The CDR3 region has the DNA TGCAGTGGCCTCAGGGGAGCTAGGCAGCCCCAGCATTTT.

Ten or more counts support this clonotype. The chain links TRBV4-3 to TRBJ2-3; no clear D. CDR1 is LGHNA, CDR2 YSLEER, per germline. The ends were cut back, 0 bases at V and 10 bases at J, with 14 bases in the middle. This CDR3 spans 14 amino acids. Here the CDR3 DNA reads TGCGCCAGCAGCCAAGATGGGTTTCCTCGCCCGCAGTATTTT. Encoded protein: CASSQDGFPRPQYF.

This clonotype was detected only a few times. The CDR3 nucleotides are TGTGCCATCAGTGGCGGGGCGGGTCAGCCCCAGCATTTT. This gives the protein CAISGGAGQPQHF. The rearrangement uses TRBV10-3 and TRBJ1-5; D may be TRBD1 (5 bases). V lost 4 bases to trimming and J lost 6 bases, with 10 bases between them. CDR3 size: 13 residues. Germline CDR1 ENHRY, CDR2 SYGVKD.

There are a few counts of this clonotype. The chain links TRBV12-3 or TRBV12-4 to TRBJ1-1; 10 bases are a match to TRBD1. The V gene end was trimmed by 7 bases and the J gene end by 1 base; junction bases not matched to a gene: 9. The CDR3 has 16 amino acids. In DNA form, the CDR3 reads TGTGCCAGCATCGACCCAGACAGGGGGCGGAACACTGAAGCTTTCTTT. Residues: CASIDPDRGRNTEAFF.

In the case of this clonotype: One end of the junction varies from germline; a read error may be responsible. The J gene is TRBJ2-7, the V gene TRBV5-1; possible D gene TRBD1, 5 bases. The CDR3 covers 12 residues. Germline V gene sequence: CDR1 SGHRS, CDR2 YFSETQ. The CDR3 sequence is CVSSLGAYEQYF. The CDR3 bases are TGCGTCAGCAGCTTAGGGGCCTACGAGCAGTACTTC.

This clonotype has a count of ten or more. The chain links TRBV20-1 to TRBJ2-2; 9 bases line up with TRBD1. Trimming took 5 bases from V and 3 from J; bases not matched to a gene: 4. CDR1 DFQATT and CDR2 SNEGSKA come from the germline V gene (reference sequence). CDR3 length equals 14 residues. CDR3 bases: TGCAGTGCTCAGCGGGACAGGGACACCGGGGAGCTGTTTTTT. Its translation is CSAQRDRDTGELFF.

This clonotype was recorded many times. The chain is built from TRBV20-1 and TRBJ2-1; D may match TRBD1 or TRBD2 (5 bases each). Germline CDR1 reads DFQATT; CDR2 reads SNEGSKA (reference sequence). This CDR3 is built from 13 residues. V dropped 6 bases and J dropped 2 bases, with 11 bases sitting between them. The chain's CDR3 is CSAQRDPYNEQFF. Here the CDR3 DNA reads TGCAGTGCGCAGAGGGACCCCTACAATGAGCAGTTCTTC.

CDR3 DNA: TGTGCCAGCAGCAAATACAGGGAGTCCTACGAGCAGTACGTC. It specifies CASSKYRESYEQYV. This chain joins TRBV21-1 and TRBJ2-7. TRBV21-1 is flagged as a pseudogene. The CDR3 runs 14 residues.

This clonotype was picked up many times. This chain uses TRBV9 with TRBJ2-2; 9 bases map to TRBD1. The CDR3 spans 16 residues. J lost 1 base, V lost 2 bases, and 3 bases had no gene match. The germline CDR1 and CDR2 sequences are SGDLS and YYNGEE. The CDR3 bases are TGTGCCAGCAGCGTTGCGACAGGGGGGAACACCGGGGAGCTGTTTTTT. Encoded protein: CASSVATGGNTGELFF. The complete variable domain, with remaining parts taken from reference TRBV9 and TRBJ2-2, reads DSGVTQTPKHLITATGQRVTLRCSPRSGDLSVYWYQQSLDQGLQFLIQYYNGEERAKGNILERFSAQQFPDLHSELNLSSLELGDSALYFCASSVATGGNTGELFFGEGSRLTVL.

The rearrangement uses TRBV4-3 and TRBJ2-1; D unresolved. Between the trimmed V and J ends, which lost 1 base and 7 bases, there was a span of 8 bases. CDR3 length equals 13 residues. Germline CDR1 and CDR2: LGHNA and YSLEER. The CDR3 sequence: CASSQGVRNEQFF. CDR3 DNA: TGCGCCAGCAGCCAAGGTGTCCGGAATGAGCAGTTCTTC.

This clonotype was found many times. The chain carries TRBV5-1 and TRBJ2-5; a weak D match, TRBD2 (5 bases). In germline, CDR1 is SGHRS, CDR2 YFSETQ. The CDR3 contains 16 residues. The V end lost 0 bases, the J end lost 3 bases, and 15 bases lay between the germline ends. CDR3 sequence: CASSLGIVASEETQYF. The CDR3 DNA is TGCGCCAGCAGCTTGGGGATTGTAGCGTCCGAAGAGACCCAGTACTTC.

The chain employs TRBV5-1 and TRBJ1-1; D unresolved. The germline V and J ends were trimmed by 1 base and 4 bases, with 8 bases remaining between them. This CDR3 region has 13 residues. Germline CDR1 and CDR2: SGHRS and YFSETQ. The CDR3 region has the DNA TGCGCCAGCAGCTTGTCTATCTTCACTGAAGCTTTCTTT. Translation gives CASSLSIFTEAFF.

This clonotype was observed a handful of times. CDR3 region: CASSPQSLETQYF. The CDR3 bases are TGTGCCAGCAGCCCACAATCCCTGGAGACCCAGTACTTC. V gene TRBV11-1 combines with J gene TRBJ2-5; D uncertain. V lost 5 bases and J lost 5, with 12 bases in between. Germline V lookup: CDR1 SGHAT, CDR2 FQDESV (reference sequence). The CDR3 is 13 residues long.